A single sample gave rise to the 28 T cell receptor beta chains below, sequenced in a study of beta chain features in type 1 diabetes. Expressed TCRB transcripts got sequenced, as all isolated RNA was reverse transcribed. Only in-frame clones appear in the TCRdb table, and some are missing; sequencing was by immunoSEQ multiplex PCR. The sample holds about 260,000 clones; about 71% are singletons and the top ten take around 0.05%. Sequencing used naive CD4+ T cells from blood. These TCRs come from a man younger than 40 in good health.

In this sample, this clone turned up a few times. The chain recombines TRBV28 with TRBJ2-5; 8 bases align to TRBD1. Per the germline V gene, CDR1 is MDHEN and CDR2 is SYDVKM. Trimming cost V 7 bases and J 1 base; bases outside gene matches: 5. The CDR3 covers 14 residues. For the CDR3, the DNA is TGTGCCAGCACGGGGACAGGTATCCAAGAGACCCAGTACTTC. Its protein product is CASTGTGIQETQYF. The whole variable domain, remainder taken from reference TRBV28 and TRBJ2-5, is DVKVTQSSRYLVKRTGEKVFLECVQDMDHENMFWYRQDPGLGLRLIYFSYDVKMKEKGDIPEGYSVSREKKERFSLILESASTNQTSMYLCASTGTGIQETQYFGPGTRLLVL.

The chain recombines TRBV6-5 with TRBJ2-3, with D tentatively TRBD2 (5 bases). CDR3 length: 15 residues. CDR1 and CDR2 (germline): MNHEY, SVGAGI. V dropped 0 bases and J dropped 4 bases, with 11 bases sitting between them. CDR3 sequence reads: CASSYSGIWPDTQYF. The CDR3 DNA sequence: TGTGCCAGCAGTTACTCCGGGATCTGGCCAGATACGCAGTATTTT.

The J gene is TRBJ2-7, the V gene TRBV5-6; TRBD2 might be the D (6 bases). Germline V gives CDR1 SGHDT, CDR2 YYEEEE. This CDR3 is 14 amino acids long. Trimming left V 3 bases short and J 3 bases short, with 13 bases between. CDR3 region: CASSSGLRIYEQYF. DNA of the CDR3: TGTGCCAGCAGCTCGGGACTCCGGATCTACGAGCAGTACTTC.

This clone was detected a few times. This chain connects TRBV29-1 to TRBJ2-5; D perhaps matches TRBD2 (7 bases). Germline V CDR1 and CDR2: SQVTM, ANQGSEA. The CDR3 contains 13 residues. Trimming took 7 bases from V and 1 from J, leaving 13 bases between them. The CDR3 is CSAGGWIQETQYF. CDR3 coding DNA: TGCAGCGCGGGGGGCTGGATCCAAGAGACCCAGTACTTC. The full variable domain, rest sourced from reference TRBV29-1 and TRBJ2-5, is SAVISQKPSRDICQRGTSLTIQCQVDSQVTMMFWYRQQPGQSLTLIATANQGSEATYESGFVIDKFPISRPNLTFSTLTVSNMSPEDSSIYLCSAGGWIQETQYFGPGTRLLVL.

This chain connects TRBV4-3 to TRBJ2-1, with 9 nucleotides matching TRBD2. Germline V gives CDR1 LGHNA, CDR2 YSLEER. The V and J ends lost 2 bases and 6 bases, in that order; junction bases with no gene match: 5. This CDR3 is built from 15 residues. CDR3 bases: TGCGCCAGCAGCCAACTAGCGGGAACGGTCAATGAGCAGTTCTTC. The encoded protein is CASSQLAGTVNEQFF.

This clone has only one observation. This CDR3 is CAWSAPGTSRSYEQYF. The CDR3 DNA reads TGTGCCTGGAGCGCTCCAGGGACTAGCCGGTCCTACGAGCAGTACTTC. The chain couples TRBV30 to TRBJ2-7; 9 bases are a match to TRBD2. This CDR3 is built from 16 residues. CDR1 and CDR2 from the germline V gene are GTSNPN and SVGIG (reference sequence). The V gene end was trimmed by 3 bases and the J gene end by 1 base; junction bases not matched to a gene: 10.

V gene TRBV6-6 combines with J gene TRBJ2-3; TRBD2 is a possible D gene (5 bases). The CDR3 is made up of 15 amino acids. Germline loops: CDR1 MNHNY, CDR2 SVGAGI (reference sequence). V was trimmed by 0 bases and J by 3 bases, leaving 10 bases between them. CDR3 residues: CASSYSVGGTDTQYF. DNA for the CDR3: TGTGCCAGCAGTTACTCGGTCGGCGGGACAGATACGCAGTATTTT.

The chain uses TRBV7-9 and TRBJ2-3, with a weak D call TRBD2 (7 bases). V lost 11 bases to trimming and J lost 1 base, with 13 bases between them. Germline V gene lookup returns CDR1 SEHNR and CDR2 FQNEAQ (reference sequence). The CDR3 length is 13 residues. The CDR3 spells CASGGGGTDTQYF. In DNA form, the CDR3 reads TGTGCCTCCGGCGGGGGCGGCACAGATACGCAGTATTTT.

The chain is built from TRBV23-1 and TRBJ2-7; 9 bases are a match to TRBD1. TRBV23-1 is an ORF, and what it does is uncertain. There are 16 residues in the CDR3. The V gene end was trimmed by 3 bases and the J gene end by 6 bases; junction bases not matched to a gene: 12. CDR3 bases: TGCGCCAGCAGTCACCCCATGAGGACAGGGGCGGTCGAGCAGTACTTC. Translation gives CASSHPMRTGAVEQYF.

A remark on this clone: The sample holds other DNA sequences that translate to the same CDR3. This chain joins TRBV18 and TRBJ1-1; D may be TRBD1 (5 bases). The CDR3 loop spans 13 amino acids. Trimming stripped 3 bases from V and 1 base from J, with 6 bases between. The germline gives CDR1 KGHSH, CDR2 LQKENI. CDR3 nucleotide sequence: TGTGCCAGCTCACCCCAGGGGAACACTGAAGCTTTCTTT. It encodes CASSPQGNTEAFF.

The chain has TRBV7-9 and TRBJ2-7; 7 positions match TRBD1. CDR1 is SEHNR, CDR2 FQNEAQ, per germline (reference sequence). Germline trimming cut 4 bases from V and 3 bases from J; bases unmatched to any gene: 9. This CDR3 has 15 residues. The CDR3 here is CASSSSDRVNYEQYF. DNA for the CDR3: TGTGCCAGCAGCTCGTCAGACAGGGTAAACTACGAGCAGTACTTC.

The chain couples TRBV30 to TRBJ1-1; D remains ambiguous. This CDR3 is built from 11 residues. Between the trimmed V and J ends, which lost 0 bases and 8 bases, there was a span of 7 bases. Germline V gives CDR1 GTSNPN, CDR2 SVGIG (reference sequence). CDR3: CAWSVSREAFF. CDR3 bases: TGTGCCTGGAGTGTAAGTAGAGAAGCTTTCTTT.

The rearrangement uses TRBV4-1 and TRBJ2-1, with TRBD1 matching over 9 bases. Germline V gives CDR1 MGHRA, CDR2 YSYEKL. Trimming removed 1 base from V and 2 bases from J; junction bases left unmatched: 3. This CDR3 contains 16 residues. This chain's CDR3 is CASSQAGTGPYNEQFF. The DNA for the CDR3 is TGCGCCAGCAGCCAAGCCGGGACAGGGCCCTACAATGAGCAGTTCTTC.

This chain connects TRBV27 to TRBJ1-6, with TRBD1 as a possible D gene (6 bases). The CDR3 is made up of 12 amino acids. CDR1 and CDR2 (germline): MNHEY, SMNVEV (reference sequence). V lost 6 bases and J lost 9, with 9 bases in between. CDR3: CASRGGGSPLHF. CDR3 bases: TGTGCCAGCAGGGGAGGGGGTTCACCCCTCCACTTT.

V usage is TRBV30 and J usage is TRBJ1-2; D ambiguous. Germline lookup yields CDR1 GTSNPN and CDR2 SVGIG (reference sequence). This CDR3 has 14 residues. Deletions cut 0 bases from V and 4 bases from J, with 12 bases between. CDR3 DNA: TGTGCCTGGAGTGTACGGTGGGAGACCTATGGCTACACCTTC. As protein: CAWSVRWETYGYTF.

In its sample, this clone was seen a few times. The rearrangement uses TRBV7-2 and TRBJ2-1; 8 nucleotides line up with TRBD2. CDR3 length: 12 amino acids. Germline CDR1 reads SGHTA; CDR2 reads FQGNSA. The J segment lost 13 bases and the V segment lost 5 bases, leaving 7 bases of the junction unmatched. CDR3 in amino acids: CASSHIAGNQFF. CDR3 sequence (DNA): TGTGCCAGCAGCCACATAGCGGGAAATCAGTTCTTC.

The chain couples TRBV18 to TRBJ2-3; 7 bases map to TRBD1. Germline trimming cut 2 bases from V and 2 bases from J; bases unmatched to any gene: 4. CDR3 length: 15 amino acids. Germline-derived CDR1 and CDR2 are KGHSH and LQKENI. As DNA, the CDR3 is TGTGCCAGCTCACCAAGGGGGCTGAACACAGATACGCAGTATTTT. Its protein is CASSPRGLNTDTQYF.

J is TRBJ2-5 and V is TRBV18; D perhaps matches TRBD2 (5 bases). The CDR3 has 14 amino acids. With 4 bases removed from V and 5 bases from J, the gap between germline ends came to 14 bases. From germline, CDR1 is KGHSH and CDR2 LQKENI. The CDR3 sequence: CASSQNLATETQYF. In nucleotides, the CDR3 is TGTGCCAGCTCACAAAATTTAGCGACGGAGACCCAGTACTTC.

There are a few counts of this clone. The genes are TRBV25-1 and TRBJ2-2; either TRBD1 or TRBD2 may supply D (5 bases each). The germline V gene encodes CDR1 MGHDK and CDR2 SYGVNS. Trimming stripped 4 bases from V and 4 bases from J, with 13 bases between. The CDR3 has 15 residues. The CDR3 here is CASSVPGTVTGELFF. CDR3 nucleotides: TGTGCCAGCAGTGTCCCTGGGACGGTCACCGGGGAGCTGTTTTTT. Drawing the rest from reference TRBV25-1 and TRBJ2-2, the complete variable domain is EADIYQTPRYLVIGTGKKITLECSQTMGHDKMYWYQQDPGMELHLIHYSYGVNSTEKGDLSSESTVSRIRTEHFPLTLESARPSHTSQYLCASSVPGTVTGELFFGEGSRLTVL.

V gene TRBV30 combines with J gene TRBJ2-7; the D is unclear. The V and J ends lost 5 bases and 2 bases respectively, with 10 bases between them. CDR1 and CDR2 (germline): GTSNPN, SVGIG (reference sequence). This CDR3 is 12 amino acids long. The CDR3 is CAWETDTYEQYF. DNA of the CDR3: TGTGCCTGGGAGACGGATACCTACGAGCAGTACTTC.

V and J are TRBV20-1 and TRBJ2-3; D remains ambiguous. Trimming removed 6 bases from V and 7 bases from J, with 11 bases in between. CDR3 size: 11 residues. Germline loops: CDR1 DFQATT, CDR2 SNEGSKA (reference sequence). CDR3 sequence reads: CSAIPANTQYF. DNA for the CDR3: TGCAGTGCAATCCCGGCCAATACGCAGTATTTT.

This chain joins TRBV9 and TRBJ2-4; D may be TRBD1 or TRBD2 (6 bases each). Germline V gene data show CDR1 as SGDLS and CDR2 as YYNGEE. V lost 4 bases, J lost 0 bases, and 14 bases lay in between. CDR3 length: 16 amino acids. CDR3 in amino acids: CASSPHGGLAKNIQYF. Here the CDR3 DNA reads TGTGCCAGCAGCCCTCATGGGGGGCTAGCCAAAAACATTCAGTACTTC. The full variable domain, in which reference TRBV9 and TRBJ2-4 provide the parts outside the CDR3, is DSGVTQTPKHLITATGQRVTLRCSPRSGDLSVYWYQQSLDQGLQFLIQYYNGEERAKGNILERFSAQQFPDLHSELNLSSLELGDSALYFCASSPHGGLAKNIQYFGAGTRLSVL.

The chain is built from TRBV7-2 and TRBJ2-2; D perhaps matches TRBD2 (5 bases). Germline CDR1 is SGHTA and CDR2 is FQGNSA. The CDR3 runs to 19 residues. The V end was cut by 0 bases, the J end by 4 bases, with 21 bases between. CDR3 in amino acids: CASSLAYPASMGSTGELFF. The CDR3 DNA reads TGTGCCAGCAGCTTAGCATATCCGGCTAGCATGGGTAGCACCGGGGAGCTGTTTTTT. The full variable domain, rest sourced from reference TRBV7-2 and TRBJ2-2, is GAGVSQSPSNKVTEKGKDVELRCDPISGHTALYWYRQSLGQGLEFLIYFQGNSAPDKSGLPSDRFSAERTGGSVSTLTIQRTQQEDSAVYLCASSLAYPASMGSTGELFFGEGSRLTVL.

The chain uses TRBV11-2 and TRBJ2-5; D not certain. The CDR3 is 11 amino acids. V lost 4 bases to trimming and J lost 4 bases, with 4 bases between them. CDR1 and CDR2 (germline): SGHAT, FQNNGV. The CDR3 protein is CASSSPETQYF. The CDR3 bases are TGTGCCAGCAGCTCTCCAGAGACCCAGTACTTC. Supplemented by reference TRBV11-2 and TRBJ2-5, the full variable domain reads EAGVAQSPRYKIIEKRQSVAFWCNPISGHATLYWYQQILGQGPKLLIQFQNNGVVDDSQLPKDRFSAERLKGVDSTLKIQPAKLEDSAVYLCASSSPETQYFGPGTRLLVL.

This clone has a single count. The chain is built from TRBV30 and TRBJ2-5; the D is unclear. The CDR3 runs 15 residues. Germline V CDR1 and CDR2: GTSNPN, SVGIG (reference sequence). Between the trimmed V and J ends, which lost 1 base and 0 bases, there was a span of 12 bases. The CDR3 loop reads CAWSAPDWYQETQYF. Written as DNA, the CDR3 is TGTGCCTGGAGTGCCCCCGACTGGTACCAAGAGACCCAGTACTTC.

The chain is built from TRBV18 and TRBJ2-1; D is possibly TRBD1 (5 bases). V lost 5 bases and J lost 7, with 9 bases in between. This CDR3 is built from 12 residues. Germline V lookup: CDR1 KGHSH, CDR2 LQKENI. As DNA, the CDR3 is TGTGCCAGCTCAACCCAGGGTAATGAGCAGTTCTTC. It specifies CASSTQGNEQFF.

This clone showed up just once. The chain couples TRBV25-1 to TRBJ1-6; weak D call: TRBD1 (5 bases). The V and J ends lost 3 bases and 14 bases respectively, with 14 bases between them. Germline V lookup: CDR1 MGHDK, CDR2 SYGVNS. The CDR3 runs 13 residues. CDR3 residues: CASSDRAKSALHF. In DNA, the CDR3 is TGTGCCAGCAGTGACAGGGCTAAGTCAGCCCTCCACTTT.

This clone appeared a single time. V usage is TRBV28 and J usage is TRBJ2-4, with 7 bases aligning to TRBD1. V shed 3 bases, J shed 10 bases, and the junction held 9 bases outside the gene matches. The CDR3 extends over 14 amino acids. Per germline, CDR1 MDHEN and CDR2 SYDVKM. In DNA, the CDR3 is TGTGCCAGCAGTTTCGTCGGGACAGCTGGGATTCAGTACTTC. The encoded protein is CASSFVGTAGIQYF.